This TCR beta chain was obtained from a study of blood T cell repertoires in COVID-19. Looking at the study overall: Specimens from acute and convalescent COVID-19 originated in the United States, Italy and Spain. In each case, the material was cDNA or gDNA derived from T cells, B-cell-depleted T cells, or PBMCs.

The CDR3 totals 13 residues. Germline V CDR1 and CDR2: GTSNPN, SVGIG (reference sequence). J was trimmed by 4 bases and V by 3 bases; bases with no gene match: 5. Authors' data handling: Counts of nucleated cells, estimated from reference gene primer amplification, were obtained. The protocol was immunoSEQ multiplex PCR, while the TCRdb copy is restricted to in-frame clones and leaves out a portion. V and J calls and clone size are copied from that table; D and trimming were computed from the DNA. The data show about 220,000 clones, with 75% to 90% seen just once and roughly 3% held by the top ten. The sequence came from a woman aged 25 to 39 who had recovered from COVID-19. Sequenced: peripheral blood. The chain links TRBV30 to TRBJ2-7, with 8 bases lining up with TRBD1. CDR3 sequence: CAWRETGEYEQYF. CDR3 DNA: TGTGCCTGGAGGGAGACAGGGGAATACGAGCAGTACTTC.